This T cell receptor beta chain appears in the sequencing data of a study of cytomegalovirus exposure and HLA in healthy donors (dated by TCRdb to about 2017). For the study in its entirety: An earlier analysis of approximately 640 of the donors reported 250 to 300 Gb of sequence data and more than 90 million unique TCR beta sequences from about 200 million T cells. An early release covering 550 to 700 HLA-typed donors comprised roughly 300 gigabases of sequencing data and around 80 million unique TCR sequences. Among the roughly 390 genotyped donors, about 85% belonged to the genetic ancestry cluster associated with self-reported Caucasian donors. The study was designed to test whether signatures of past pathogen exposure could be identified by cataloging public T cell receptors. The T cell repertoires of around 730 subjects were profiled by immunosequencing and related to cytomegalovirus serostatus. A separate validation cohort of over a hundred different subjects was used in addition to the 666-subject first cohort. To predict cytomegalovirus infection status, the study brought together high-throughput TCR immunosequencing, statistical association of individual TCRs with disease status, and machine learning. In a later analysis, previously published TCR beta repertoires from 666 donors were re-analyzed and high-resolution HLA genotyping was added so that TCR occurrence patterns could be studied. Rather than drawing on any new phenotypic data, the later analysis identified candidate immune exposures from TCR beta sequences and the way those sequences occurred across donors. In an earlier analysis of more than 550 of the donors, high-throughput TCR beta sequencing was used to judge whether each TCR beta V gene segment behaved as functional or pseudogenic. Donor age, sex, ethnicity and CMV serostatus were collected together with the repertoire data. A later genetic analysis took genome-wide SNP genotypes for about three fifths of the 666 donors and used that subset as a discovery cohort. Every repertoire in the discovery cohort had been generated on one and the same sequencing platform. Class I and class II HLA loci were covered by the typing at four-digit resolution. Typing coverage varied by locus: 629-630 donors for A, B, C, DRB1 and DQB1; approximately 560 for DQA1; over 600 for DPA1; 400 to 480 for DPB1. Five DR-DQ haplotypes were handled as single units for association and clustering because linkage in the cohort was strong. Among about 360 genotyped donors of the cohort, an average of about 240,000 unique TCR beta nucleotide sequences were sequenced per donor, 15% to 20% of them non-productive.

The library was prepared using the immunoSEQ multiplex PCR assay. The multiplex PCR relied on a mix of 60 forward primers for TCR Vbeta segments and 13 reverse primers for TCR Jbeta segments. Amplification of the CDR3 region of rearranged TCR beta genes was performed with a multiplex PCR assay on genomic DNA. On the Illumina HiSeq System, the amplified TCR beta libraries were sequenced as 87-base-pair reads. In the authors' own workflow: A later analysis tallied 80 million to 95 million unique TCR beta chains across the 650 to 750 repertoires, and about 10 million of those chains were shared by two or more donors. A nearest-neighbor algorithm error-corrected the raw reads and collapsed the reads into unique sequences, merging closely related sequences to remove PCR and sequencing errors. V, D and J gene segments were assigned by aligning CDR3 sequences to IMGT reference sequences. Each retained sequence needed at least a six-nucleotide match to both a V gene segment and a J gene segment. A rearrangement was called productive if the CDR3 had no stop codons and remained in frame with V and J, and every other rearrangement was called non-productive. CDR3 was defined according to IMGT convention as the region running from the second conserved V-encoded cysteine to the conserved J-encoded phenylalanine. The earlier analysis of 587 of the donors excluded sequences that lacked an unambiguous match to a single V gene segment. An earlier analysis of almost 600 of the donors classified V segments as functional when productive rearrangements were above 56.7% and as segregating when the standard deviation between donors was above 5%. A statistical classification framework was built for diagnosing cytomegalovirus status from the catalog of TCR beta chain sequences. In a later analysis, TCR nucleotide sequences were compared against IMGT/GENE-DB human TR gene sequences so that V and J genes could be assigned. The TCRdist pipeline was used in a later analysis to assign CDR3 sequences and most-parsimonious VDJ recombination scenarios. In a later analysis, each TCR beta chain was defined by its CDR3 amino acid sequence together with its V-gene family, and reads lacking a unique V-gene family were excluded. As a way to deal with suspected cross-contamination and a sequencing artifact, a later analysis dropped 450 to 700 nucleotide sequences that were highly shared and had low generation probability. For each public chain, a later analysis derived a clonal expansion index from normalized ranks of inferred template counts within each repertoire. Generation probabilities in a later analysis came from a VDJ recombination model fitted to out-of-frame rearrangements, and those results were checked against IGoR. Hypergeometric tests were used in a later analysis to score TCR-TCR, TCR-HLA and TCR-CMV co-occurrence, with a repertoire-size bias correction applied to the TCR pairs. False discovery rates were estimated in a later analysis by permuting HLA or CMV assignments 20 times. In a later analysis, co-occurring TCRs were grouped with DBSCAN, and TCRdist sequence similarity was added when clustering was performed within HLA-allele-positive subsets. Repertoires with fewer than 30,000 or more than 120,000 public chains, plus five repertoires with anomalous nucleotide sharing, were excluded from co-occurrence clustering. TCRdb carries this immuneACCESS record with in-frame sequences only. Its versions omit some clonotypes, under half of them owing to an unresolved V gene in the studies checked, with the rest unexplained. V and J calls and clone size come straight from that table; D and trimming were deduced from the DNA. A total of 110,000 to 150,000 clones appear in this sample, roughly 73% of them only once. Of the sample, around 1.4% falls within the top ten clones.

The cohort comprised fewer than 750 healthy bone marrow donors. Cohort members were all nominally healthy when sampled, although unrecorded immune exposures were likely present. The donor tested CMV seronegative, placing the donor among the 352 seronegative members of the cohort. Every donor gave a peripheral blood sample, and the peripheral blood mononuclear cells from that sample were used for TCR beta sequencing. The Qiagen DNeasy Blood Extraction Kit was used to extract genomic DNA from the blood cell samples. Results and caveats for the whole study, not just this receptor: Across donors, most TCR sequences were observed very rarely, whereas some public TCRs were present in many individuals. According to a later genetic analysis, donors in an Asian-associated ancestry cluster had fewer N-insertions in productive TCRs than the roughly 670-donor mean. Sequencing depth was assumed to be roughly uniform across donors in the presence/absence analyses, though that assumption may not hold. A further reported finding was that TCR beta sequences accurately predicted the HLA-A and HLA-B alleles for most subjects in the first cohort. Several of the top co-occurrence clusters appeared to be linked to parvovirus B19, influenza, CMV and Epstein-Barr virus, according to a later analysis. In this cohort, only TCR beta chains were sequenced, and detectable features were limited by the absence of alpha or paired-chain data. A few of the identified cytomegalovirus-associated TCR beta chains were confirmed in vitro to be specific for cytomegalovirus antigens. Because some donors lacked HLA typing at each locus, the association tests relied only on the typed subset. In a later genetic analysis, a missense DCLRE1C variant was associated with V-gene and J-gene trimming of TCR beta chains, and the association was replicated in an independent cohort. In a later analysis, HLA-associated TCR beta chains were found to be more clonally expanded and to have lower generation probabilities than equally common non-associated chains. For the cohort, immune exposure information was limited to CMV serostatus. In an earlier analysis of fewer than 750 of the donors, most TCR beta V segments were observed in productive rearrangements about 87% or about 30% of the time, broadly matching IMGT annotations. Some IMGT-functional V segments, including TRBV6-2 and TRBV6-3, could not be distinguished by the 87-base-pair reads and were therefore excluded. Because counts were too low, more than 15 rarely observed V segments, including chromosome 9 orphons, were excluded from the earlier analysis of some 540 of the donors. Cytomegalovirus status was reported to be diagnosed by the classifier with high specificity and sensitivity in both the original and validation cohorts. In a later analysis, most CMV-associated TCR beta chains were found to appear HLA-restricted, with HLA associations seemingly driven largely by CMV exposure. A cluster of highly shared sequence variants was judged likely to be a technical artifact of the sequencing pipeline. Strong co-occurrence of HLA alleles, especially DR and DQ, made assigning TCR associations to individual alleles difficult. In a later analysis, TCR association rates were found to vary across HLA loci, with the most associated TCRs seen for DRB1 alleles and the fewest for HLA-C alleles. The authors suggested that the approach could potentially be extended to other disease states and immunological phenotypes. The study listed approximately 160 TCR beta chains as associated with cytomegalovirus. Linkage disequilibrium might explain the correlated functional status among segregating V segments, but an unknown experimental factor could not be ruled out. At a false discovery rate of 0.05, a later analysis linked 16,951 TCR beta sequences to specific HLA alleles.

CDR1 and CDR2, per the germline V gene, are MNHEY and SVGAGI. V is trimmed back by 2 bases and J by 1 base, and the junction contains 5 bases that no gene match accounts for. From the cysteine through the phenylalanine, the CDR3 covers 15 amino acids. Only the CDR3 DNA is retained, 45 bases long and in frame from the first base. There are a few counts of this clone. Its specific antigen is unknown. Base qualities are not at hand, and no much larger clone is one base apart. The receptor comes from a woman aged 40 to 50 in good health and CMV-seronegative. The rearranged segments are TRBV6-5 and TRBJ2-7; the central 7 bases match TRBD1. Sequencing input: PBMCs. The sequenced DNA is TGTGCCAGCAGTTACCGCAGACAGGGATCCTACGAGCAGTACTTC. Its product reads: CASSYRRQGSYEQYF.